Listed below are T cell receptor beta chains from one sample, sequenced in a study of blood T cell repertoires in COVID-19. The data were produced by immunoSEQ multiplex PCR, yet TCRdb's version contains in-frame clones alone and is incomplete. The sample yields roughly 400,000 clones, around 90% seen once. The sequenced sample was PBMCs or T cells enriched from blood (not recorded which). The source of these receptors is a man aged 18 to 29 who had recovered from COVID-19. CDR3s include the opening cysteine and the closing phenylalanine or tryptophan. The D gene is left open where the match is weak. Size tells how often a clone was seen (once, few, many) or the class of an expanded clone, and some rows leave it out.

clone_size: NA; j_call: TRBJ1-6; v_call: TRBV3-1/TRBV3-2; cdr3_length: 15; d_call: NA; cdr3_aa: CASSQGGTYNSPLHF; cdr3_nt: TGTGCCAGCAGCCAAGGAGGGACATATAATTCACCCCTCCACTTT
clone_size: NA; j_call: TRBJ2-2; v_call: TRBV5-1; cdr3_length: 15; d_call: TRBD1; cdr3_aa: CASSWTGLNTGELFF; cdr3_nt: TGCGCCAGCAGCTGGACAGGGTTAAACACCGGGGAGCTGTTTTTT
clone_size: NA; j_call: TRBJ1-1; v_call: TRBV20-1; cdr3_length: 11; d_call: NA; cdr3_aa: CSARDLTEAFF; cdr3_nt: TGCAGTGCTAGAGATCTGACTGAAGCTTTCTTT
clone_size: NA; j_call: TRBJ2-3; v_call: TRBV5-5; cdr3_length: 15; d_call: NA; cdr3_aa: CASSWSPGRTDTQYF; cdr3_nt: TGTGCCAGCAGCTGGAGCCCAGGGCGCACAGATACGCAGTATTTT
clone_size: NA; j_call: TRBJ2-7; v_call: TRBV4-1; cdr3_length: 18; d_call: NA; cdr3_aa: CASSQGTGGRLAPFQQYF; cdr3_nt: TGCGCCAGCAGCCAAGGAACAGGGGGGAGACTAGCCCCTTTTCAGCAGTACTTC
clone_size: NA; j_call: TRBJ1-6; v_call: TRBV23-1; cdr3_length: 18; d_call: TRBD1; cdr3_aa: CASSQSFPRGHDNSPLHF; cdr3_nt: TGCGCCAGCAGTCAATCGTTTCCCAGGGGGCACGATAATTCACCCCTCCACTTT
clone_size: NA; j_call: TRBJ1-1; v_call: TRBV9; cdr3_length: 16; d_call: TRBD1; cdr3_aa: CASTPPGQGSATEAFF; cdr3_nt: TGTGCCAGCACCCCTCCGGGACAGGGGTCGGCCACTGAAGCTTTCTTT
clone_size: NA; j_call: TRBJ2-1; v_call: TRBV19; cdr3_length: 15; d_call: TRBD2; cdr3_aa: CASSIGLAGGSEQFF; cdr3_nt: TGTGCCAGTAGTATAGGGCTAGCGGGGGGTAGTGAGCAGTTCTTC
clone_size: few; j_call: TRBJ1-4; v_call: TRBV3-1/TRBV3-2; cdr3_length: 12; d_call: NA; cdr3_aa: CASSQGLRRLFF; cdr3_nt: TGTGCCAGCAGCCAAGGTCTCCGTCGACTGTTTTTT
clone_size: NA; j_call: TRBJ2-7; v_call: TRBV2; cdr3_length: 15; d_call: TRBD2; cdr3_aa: CASRHERDVSYEQYF; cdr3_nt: TGTGCCAGCAGACACGAGCGGGATGTCTCCTACGAGCAGTACTTC